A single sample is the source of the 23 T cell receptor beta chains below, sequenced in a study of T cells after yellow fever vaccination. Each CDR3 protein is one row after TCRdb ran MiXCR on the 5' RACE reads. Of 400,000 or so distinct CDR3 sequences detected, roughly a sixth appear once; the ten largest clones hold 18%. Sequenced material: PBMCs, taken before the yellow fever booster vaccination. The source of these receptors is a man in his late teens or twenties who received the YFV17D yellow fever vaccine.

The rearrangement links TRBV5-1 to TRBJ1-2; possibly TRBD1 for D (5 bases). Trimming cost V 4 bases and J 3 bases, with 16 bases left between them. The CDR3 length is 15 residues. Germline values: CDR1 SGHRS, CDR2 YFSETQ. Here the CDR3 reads CASSPQGGDDYGYTF. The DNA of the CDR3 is TGCGCCAGCAGCCCCCAGGGAGGGGATGACTATGGCTACACCTTC. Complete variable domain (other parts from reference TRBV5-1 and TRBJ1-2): KAGVTQTPRYLIKTRGQQVTLSCSPISGHRSVSWYQQTPGQGLQFLFEYFSETQRNKGNFPGRFSGRQFSNSRSEMNVSTLELGDSALYLCASSPQGGDDYGYTFGSGTRLTVV.

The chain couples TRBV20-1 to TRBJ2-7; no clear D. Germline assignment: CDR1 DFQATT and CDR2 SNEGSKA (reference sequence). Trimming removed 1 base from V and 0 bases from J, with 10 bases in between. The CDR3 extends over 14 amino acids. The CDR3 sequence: CSARVAPLSYEQYF. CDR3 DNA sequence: TGCAGTGCTAGAGTTGCTCCGCTCTCCTACGAGCAGTACTTC.

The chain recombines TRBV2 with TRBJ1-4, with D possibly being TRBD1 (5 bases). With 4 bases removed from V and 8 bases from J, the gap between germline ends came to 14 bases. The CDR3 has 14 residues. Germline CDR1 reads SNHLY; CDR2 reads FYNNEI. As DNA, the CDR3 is TGTGCCAGCAGTGCAACCGGGGCTAGGGAAAAACTGTTTTTT. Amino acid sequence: CASSATGAREKLFF.

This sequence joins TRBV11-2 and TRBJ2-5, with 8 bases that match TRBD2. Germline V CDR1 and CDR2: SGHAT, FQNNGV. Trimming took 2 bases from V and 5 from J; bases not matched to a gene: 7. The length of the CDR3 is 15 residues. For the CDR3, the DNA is TGTGCCAGCAGCTTAACCCGGGGGGGAGTCGAGACCCAGTACTTC. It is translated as CASSLTRGGVETQYF.

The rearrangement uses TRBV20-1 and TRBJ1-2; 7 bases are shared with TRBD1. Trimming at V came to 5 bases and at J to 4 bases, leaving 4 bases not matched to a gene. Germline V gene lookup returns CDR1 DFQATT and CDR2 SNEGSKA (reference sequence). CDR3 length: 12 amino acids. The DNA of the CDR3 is TGCAGTGCTGTGGGACAGCTCTATGGCTACACCTTC. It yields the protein CSAVGQLYGYTF.

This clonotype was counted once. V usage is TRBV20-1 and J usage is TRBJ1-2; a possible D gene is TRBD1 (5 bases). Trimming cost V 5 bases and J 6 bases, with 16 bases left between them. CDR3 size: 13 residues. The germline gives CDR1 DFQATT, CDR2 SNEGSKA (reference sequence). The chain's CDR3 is CSACAGAGNGYTF. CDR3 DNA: TGCAGTGCTTGCGCCGGTGCAGGGAATGGCTACACCTTC.

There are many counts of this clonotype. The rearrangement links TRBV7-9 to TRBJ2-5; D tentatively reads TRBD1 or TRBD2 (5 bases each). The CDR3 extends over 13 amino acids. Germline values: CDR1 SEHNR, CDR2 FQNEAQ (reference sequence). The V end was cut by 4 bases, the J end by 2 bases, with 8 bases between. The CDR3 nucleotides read TGTGCCAGCAGCTCGGGACCGCAAGAGACCCAGTACTTC. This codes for CASSSGPQETQYF.

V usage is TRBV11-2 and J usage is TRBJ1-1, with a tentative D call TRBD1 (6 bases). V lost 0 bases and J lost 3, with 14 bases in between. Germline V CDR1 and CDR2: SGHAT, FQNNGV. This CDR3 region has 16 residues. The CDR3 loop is CASSLEQGTLYTEAFF. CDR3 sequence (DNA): TGTGCCAGCAGCTTAGAACAGGGAACATTGTACACTGAAGCTTTCTTT.

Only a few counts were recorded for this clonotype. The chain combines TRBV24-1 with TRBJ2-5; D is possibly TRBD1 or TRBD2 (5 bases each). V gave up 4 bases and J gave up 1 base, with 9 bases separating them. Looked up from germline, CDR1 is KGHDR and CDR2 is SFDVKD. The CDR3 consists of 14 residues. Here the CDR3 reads CATSEEGPQETQYF. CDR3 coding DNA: TGTGCCACCAGTGAAGAGGGACCCCAAGAGACCCAGTACTTC.

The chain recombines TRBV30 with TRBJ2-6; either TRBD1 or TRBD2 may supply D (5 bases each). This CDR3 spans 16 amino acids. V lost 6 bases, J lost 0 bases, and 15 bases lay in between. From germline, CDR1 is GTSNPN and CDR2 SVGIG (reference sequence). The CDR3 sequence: CACRDRSYSGANVLTF. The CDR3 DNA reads TGTGCCTGTAGGGACCGGAGTTACTCTGGGGCCAACGTCCTGACTTTC.

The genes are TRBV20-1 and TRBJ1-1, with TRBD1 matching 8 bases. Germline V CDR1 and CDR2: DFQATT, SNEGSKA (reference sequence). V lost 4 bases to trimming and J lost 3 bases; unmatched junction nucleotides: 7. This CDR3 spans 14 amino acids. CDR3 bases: TGCAGTGCTACCAGGGGGCGCATAGACACTGAAGCTTTCTTT. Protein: CSATRGRIDTEAFF.

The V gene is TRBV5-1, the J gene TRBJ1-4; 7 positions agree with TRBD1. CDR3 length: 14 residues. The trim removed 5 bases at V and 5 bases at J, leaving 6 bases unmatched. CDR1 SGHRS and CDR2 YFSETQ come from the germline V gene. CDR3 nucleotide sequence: TGCGCCAGCAGTCACGGACAGGTGAATGAAAAACTGTTTTTT. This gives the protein CASSHGQVNEKLFF.

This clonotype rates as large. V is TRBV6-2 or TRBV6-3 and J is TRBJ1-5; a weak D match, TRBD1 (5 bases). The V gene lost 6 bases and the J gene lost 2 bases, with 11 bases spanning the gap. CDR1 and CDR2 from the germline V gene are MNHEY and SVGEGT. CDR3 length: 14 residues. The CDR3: CASRSLQGNQPQHF. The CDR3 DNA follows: TGTGCCAGCAGATCACTACAGGGCAATCAGCCCCAGCATTTT.

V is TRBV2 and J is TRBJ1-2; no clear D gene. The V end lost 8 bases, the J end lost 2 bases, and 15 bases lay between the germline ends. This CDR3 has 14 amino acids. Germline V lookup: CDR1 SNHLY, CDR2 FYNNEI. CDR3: CASPEEGANYGYTF. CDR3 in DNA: TGTGCCAGCCCCGAGGAGGGAGCAAACTATGGCTACACCTTC.

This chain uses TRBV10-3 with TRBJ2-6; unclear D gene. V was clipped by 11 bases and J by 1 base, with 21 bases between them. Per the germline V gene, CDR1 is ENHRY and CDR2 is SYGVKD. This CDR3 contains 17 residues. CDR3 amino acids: CASSSRSYLSGANVLTF. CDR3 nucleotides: TGTGCCTCGTCCTCCCGTTCGTACTTGTCTGGGGCCAACGTCCTGACTTTC.

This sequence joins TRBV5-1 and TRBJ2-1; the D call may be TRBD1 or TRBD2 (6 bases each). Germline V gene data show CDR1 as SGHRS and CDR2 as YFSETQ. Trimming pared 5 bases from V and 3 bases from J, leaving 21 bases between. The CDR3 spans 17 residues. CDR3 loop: CASSRGLDSRYYNEQFF. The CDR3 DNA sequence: TGCGCCAGCAGTAGGGGACTGGACAGTCGGTACTACAATGAGCAGTTCTTC.

CDR3 DNA sequence: TGTGCCAGCAGCAGGACAGGGAAGGTCTATGGCTACACCTTC. Protein product: CASSRTGKVYGYTF. This chain joins TRBV7-9 and TRBJ1-2, with 8 bases matching TRBD1. J gave up 4 bases and V 5 bases, and 6 bases lay outside the gene matches. Germline V gives CDR1 SEHNR, CDR2 FQNEAQ (reference sequence). The CDR3 has 14 residues.

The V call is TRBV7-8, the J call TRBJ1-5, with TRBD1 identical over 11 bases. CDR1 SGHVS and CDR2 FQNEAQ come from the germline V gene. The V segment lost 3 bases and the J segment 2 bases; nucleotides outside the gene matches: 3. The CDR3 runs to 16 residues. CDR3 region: CASSFGTGGGNQPQHF. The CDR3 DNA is TGTGCCAGCAGCTTCGGGACAGGGGGAGGCAATCAGCCCCAGCATTTT.

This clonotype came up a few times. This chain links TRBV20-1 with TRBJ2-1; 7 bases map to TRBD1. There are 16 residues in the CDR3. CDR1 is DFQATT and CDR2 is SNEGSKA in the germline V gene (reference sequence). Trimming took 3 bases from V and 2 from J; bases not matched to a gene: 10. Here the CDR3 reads CSASGVGGGPYNEQFF. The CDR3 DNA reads TGCAGTGCTAGTGGAGTAGGGGGCGGGCCCTACAATGAGCAGTTCTTC.

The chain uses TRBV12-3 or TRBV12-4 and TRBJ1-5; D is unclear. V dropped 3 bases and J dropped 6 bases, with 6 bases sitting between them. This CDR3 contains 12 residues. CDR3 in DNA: TGTGCCAGCAGTTTCTATGCTCAGCCCCAGCATTTT. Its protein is CASSFYAQPQHF.

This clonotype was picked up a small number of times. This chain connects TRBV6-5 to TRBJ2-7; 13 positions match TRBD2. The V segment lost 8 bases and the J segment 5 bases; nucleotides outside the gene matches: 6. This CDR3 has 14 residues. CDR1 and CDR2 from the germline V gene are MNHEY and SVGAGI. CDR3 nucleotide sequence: TGTGCCAGCCGACCGGGACTAGCGGGGAACGAGCAGTACTTC. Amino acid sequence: CASRPGLAGNEQYF.

CDR3 in DNA: TGCGCCAGCAGCCAAGGGTACGGTGGGGGGGCAGCATCCTACGAGCAGTACTTC. Its protein is CASSQGYGGGAASYEQYF. The chain uses TRBV4-1 and TRBJ2-7; TRBD2 is a possible D gene (7 bases). Germline lookup yields CDR1 MGHRA and CDR2 YSYEKL. V was trimmed by 1 base and J by 1 base, leaving 20 bases between them. The CDR3 length is 18 residues.

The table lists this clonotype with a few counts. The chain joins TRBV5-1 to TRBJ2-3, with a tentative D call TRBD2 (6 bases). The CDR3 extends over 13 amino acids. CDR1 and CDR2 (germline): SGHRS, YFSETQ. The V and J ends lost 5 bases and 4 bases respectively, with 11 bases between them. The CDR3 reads CASRPGGSDTQYF. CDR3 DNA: TGCGCCAGCAGGCCCGGGGGATCAGATACGCAGTATTTT. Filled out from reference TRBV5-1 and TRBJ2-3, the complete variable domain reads KAGVTQTPRYLIKTRGQQVTLSCSPISGHRSVSWYQQTPGQGLQFLFEYFSETQRNKGNFPGRFSGRQFSNSRSEMNVSTLELGDSALYLCASRPGGSDTQYFGPGTRLTVL.